These 29 T cell receptor beta chains were all obtained from the same sample, sequenced in a study of cytomegalovirus exposure and HLA in healthy donors. The PCR ran on 60 Vbeta and 13 Jbeta primers. Measured with immunoSEQ multiplex PCR; TCRdb has only the in-frame clones, and not every one. The data show about 200,000 clones, and the top ten clones hold around 1.1%. The sequencing input was PBMCs. The source of these receptors is a girl aged 2 to 9 in good health and CMV-seropositive.

V gene TRBV18 combines with J gene TRBJ2-7; 9 positions agree with TRBD1. V lost 1 base to trimming and J lost 5 bases; unmatched junction nucleotides: 6. Germline V gives CDR1 KGHSH, CDR2 LQKENI. This CDR3 region has 15 residues. CDR3 sequence reads: CASSPRDRVGDEQYF. The CDR3 coding sequence is TGTGCCAGCTCACCACGGGACAGGGTAGGCGACGAGCAGTACTTC.

The CDR3 DNA reads TGTGCCAGCAGTTACTCGACGGGTGAGCAGTTCTTC. Encoded protein: CASSYSTGEQFF. The chain links TRBV6-5 to TRBJ2-1; D unclear. The CDR3 spans 12 residues. Trimming took off 0 bases at V and 9 bases at J, with 6 bases between the two ends. CDR1 and CDR2 (germline): MNHEY, SVGAGI.

The V call is TRBV27, the J call TRBJ2-3; 7 bases agree with TRBD1. With 4 bases clipped from V and 2 bases from J, the junction kept 15 bases outside the gene matches. This CDR3 has 18 residues. Germline loops: CDR1 MNHEY, CDR2 SMNVEV (reference sequence). In nucleotides, the CDR3 is TGTGCCAGCAGTTCCCTACCAGGGGGAGTAAAACACACAGATACGCAGTATTTT. Translated, it gives CASSSLPGGVKHTDTQYF.

The V gene is TRBV7-2, the J gene TRBJ2-2; 9 bases are shared with TRBD2. The V and J ends lost 5 bases and 0 bases, in that order; junction bases with no gene match: 7. This CDR3 comprises 17 residues. The germline V gene has CDR1 SGHTA and CDR2 FQGNSA. The CDR3, as DNA: TGTGCCAGCAGCCTTGACAGCGGGGGGTCGAACACCGGGGAGCTGTTTTTT. Protein sequence: CASSLDSGGSNTGELFF.

J is TRBJ2-6 and V is TRBV23-1, with a tentative D call TRBD2 (5 bases). TRBV23-1 counts as an open reading frame of uncertain function. Trimming took 3 bases from V and 0 from J, leaving 9 bases between them. This CDR3 region has 16 residues. CDR3 residues: CASSHGGVSGANVLTF. CDR3 sequence (DNA): TGCGCCAGCAGTCATGGAGGAGTCTCTGGGGCCAACGTCCTGACTTTC.

This chain uses TRBV7-9 with TRBJ2-7, with 10 bases identical to TRBD2. The germline V gene has CDR1 SEHNR and CDR2 FQNEAQ (reference sequence). V was pared by 3 bases and J by 6 bases, with 8 bases of the junction left unmatched. The CDR3 is made up of 15 amino acids. In DNA form, the CDR3 reads TGTGCCAGCAGCTTTTTTCTAGCGGGAGAGGGCGAGCAGTACTTC. Translation: CASSFFLAGEGEQYF.

The chain links TRBV2 to TRBJ2-7; 10 nucleotides agree with TRBD2. Trimming cost V 5 bases and J 2 bases; bases outside gene matches: 6. Per the germline V gene, CDR1 is SNHLY and CDR2 is FYNNEI. This CDR3 spans 15 amino acids. The CDR3 DNA reads as TGTGCCAGCAGTCCAAGGACTAGCGGACCCTACGAGCAGTACTTC. Its translation is CASSPRTSGPYEQYF.

The V gene is TRBV6-5, the J gene TRBJ2-1; D might be TRBD2 (6 bases). With 2 bases removed from V and 9 bases from J, the gap between germline ends came to 8 bases. The CDR3 sequence is 12 residues long. Germline assignment: CDR1 MNHEY and CDR2 SVGAGI. CDR3 in amino acids: CASSYRRGEQFF. The CDR3 DNA follows: TGTGCCAGCAGTTACAGGAGGGGTGAGCAGTTCTTC.

The chain is built from TRBV14 and TRBJ2-2; TRBD1 aligns across 11 bases. The CDR3 contains 16 residues. Per the germline V gene, CDR1 is SGHDN and CDR2 is FVKESK. The V gene end was trimmed by 4 bases and the J gene end by 4 bases; junction bases not matched to a gene: 5. CDR3 protein: CASSLRTGGGTGELFF. Written as DNA, the CDR3 is TGTGCCAGCAGCCTCAGGACAGGGGGCGGCACCGGGGAGCTGTTTTTT.

V is TRBV7-9 and J is TRBJ1-4; 8 nucleotides line up with TRBD1. This CDR3 comprises 16 residues. Germline values: CDR1 SEHNR, CDR2 FQNEAQ (reference sequence). With 5 bases clipped from V and 3 bases from J, the junction kept 8 bases outside the gene matches. The CDR3 protein is CASSVYQGAANEKLFF. In DNA, the CDR3 is TGTGCCAGCAGCGTCTACCAGGGGGCAGCTAATGAAAAACTGTTTTTT.

The genes are TRBV11-2 and TRBJ2-2; D remains ambiguous. Trimming took off 1 base at V and 0 bases at J, with 6 bases between the two ends. The CDR3 sequence is 15 residues long. Germline CDR1 and CDR2: SGHAT and FQNNGV. CDR3 DNA: TGTGCCAGCAGCTTAGGACTGACGAACACCGGGGAGCTGTTTTTT. Protein: CASSLGLTNTGELFF.

The J gene is TRBJ1-2, the V gene TRBV7-3; D gene ambiguous. The CDR3 consists of 13 residues. V was cut by 5 bases and J by 5 bases, with 12 bases left in between. Germline V gene data show CDR1 as SGHTA and CDR2 as FQGTGA. Here the CDR3 reads CASSPRRGYGYTF. The CDR3 bases are TGTGCCAGCAGCCCTCGGAGAGGGTATGGCTACACCTTC.

V is TRBV28 and J is TRBJ2-7; 7 bases agree with TRBD2. The trim removed 2 bases at V and 4 bases at J, leaving 5 bases unmatched. This CDR3 is built from 14 residues. The V gene's germline CDR1 is MDHEN and CDR2 SYDVKM. The CDR3 nucleotides are TGTGCCAGCAGTTTAAATGGGGGGGGATACGAGCAGTACTTC. It specifies CASSLNGGGYEQYF.

This chain connects TRBV5-1 to TRBJ2-7; 9 bases map to TRBD2. The junction had 4 bases not matched to a gene; V was cut back by 0 bases and J by 3 bases. The CDR3 has 15 residues. Germline V gene sequence: CDR1 SGHRS, CDR2 YFSETQ. CDR3 sequence reads: CASSLAHSGSYEQYF. As DNA, the CDR3 is TGCGCCAGCAGCTTGGCCCATAGCGGGAGCTACGAGCAGTACTTC.

The CDR3 loop reads CASSFEGRRGFVGEQYF. The CDR3 DNA reads TGTGCCAGCAGCTTCGAGGGACGACGGGGGTTTGTGGGGGAGCAGTACTTC. V usage is TRBV7-6 and J usage is TRBJ2-7; tentatively, D is TRBD2 (6 bases). Germline V CDR1 and CDR2: SGHVS, FNYEAQ. CDR3 length equals 17 residues. V lost 3 bases and J lost 7, with 25 bases in between. The whole variable domain, filled in from reference TRBV7-6 and TRBJ2-7, reads GAGVSQSPRYKVTKRGQDVALRCDPISGHVSLYWYRQALGQGPEFLTYFNYEAQQDKSGLPNDRFSAERPEGSISTLTIQRTEQRDSAMYRCASSFEGRRGFVGEQYFGPGTRLTVT.

The chain recombines TRBV30 with TRBJ1-6; TRBD1 is a possible D gene (5 bases). CDR1 and CDR2 (germline): GTSNPN, SVGIG (reference sequence). V was trimmed by 0 bases and J by 7 bases, leaving 10 bases between them. The CDR3 loop spans 14 amino acids. The CDR3 spells CAWSVGGLNSPLHF. The CDR3, as DNA: TGTGCCTGGAGTGTGGGGGGACTGAATTCACCCCTCCACTTT.

The DNA for the CDR3 is TGCGCCAGCAGCTTTAGCGGGAGTGCAAAGACCCAGTACTTC. It yields the protein CASSFSGSAKTQYF. V is TRBV5-1 and J is TRBJ2-5; 9 bases map to TRBD2. There are 14 residues in the CDR3. The trim removed 2 bases at V and 6 bases at J, leaving 5 bases unmatched. The V gene's germline CDR1 is SGHRS and CDR2 YFSETQ.

The CDR3, as DNA: TGTGCCAGCAGCTCGGTAGCGGGAGTGGCAGAGACCCAGTACTTC. It yields the protein CASSSVAGVAETQYF. The V call is TRBV7-2, the J call TRBJ2-5, with 9 nucleotides matching TRBD2. There are 15 residues in the CDR3. Germline loops: CDR1 SGHTA, CDR2 FQGNSA. The ends lost 4 bases at V and 4 bases at J; junction bases unmatched: 7.

The chain carries TRBV6-5 and TRBJ1-1; unclear D gene. Trimming removed 8 bases from V and 0 bases from J, with 10 bases in between. The CDR3 loop spans 13 amino acids. Germline CDR1 MNHEY, CDR2 SVGAGI. The CDR3 coding sequence is TGTGCCAGCCGACAAAGTATGAACACTGAAGCTTTCTTT. This translates into CASRQSMNTEAFF.

This sequence joins TRBV4-2 and TRBJ2-4; 7 bases fit TRBD1. CDR3 length equals 13 residues. The germline CDR1 and CDR2 sequences are LGHNA and YNFKEQ. Unmatched junction bases numbered 3, after V lost 2 bases and J lost 8 bases. CDR3 loop: CASSQLDRDIQYF. The CDR3, as DNA: TGTGCCAGCAGCCAACTCGACAGGGACATTCAGTACTTC.

The CDR3, as DNA: TGTGCCAGCAGCGGGGGAGCCCATCCGACCCAGTACTTC. Its protein product is CASSGGAHPTQYF. This chain uses TRBV9 with TRBJ2-5; tentative D call: TRBD2 (5 bases). The ends were cut back, 3 bases at V and 7 bases at J, with 13 bases in the middle. This CDR3 region has 13 residues. Per the germline V gene, CDR1 is SGDLS and CDR2 is YYNGEE.

J is TRBJ2-3 and V is TRBV5-4; D is unclear. Germline values: CDR1 SGHNT, CDR2 YYREEE (reference sequence). The V end was cut by 4 bases, the J end by 0 bases, with 21 bases between. There are 18 residues in the CDR3. The CDR3 protein is CASSPTPTQPISTDTQYF. The CDR3 DNA sequence: TGTGCCAGCAGCCCGACACCAACACAGCCCATTAGCACAGATACGCAGTATTTT.

This chain links TRBV5-4 with TRBJ2-5; maybe TRBD1 (6 bases). Trimming pared 4 bases from V and 5 bases from J, leaving 24 bases between. From germline, CDR1 is SGHNT and CDR2 YYREEE (reference sequence). The CDR3 runs to 17 residues. The CDR3 coding sequence is TGTGCCAGCAGCCCCCCGAACAACTACAGGGCCCCCGAGACCCAGTACTTC. Protein sequence: CASSPPNNYRAPETQYF.

The chain recombines TRBV5-5 with TRBJ1-6, with TRBD1 identical over 9 bases. Germline V gene data show CDR1 as SGHKS and CDR2 as YYEKEE (reference sequence). J was trimmed by 8 bases and V by 1 base; bases with no gene match: 4. The CDR3 has 15 residues. For the CDR3, the DNA is TGTGCCAGCAGCTTGACAGGGGGCAGGGATTCACCCCTCCACTTT. It is translated as CASSLTGGRDSPLHF.

The chain employs TRBV28 and TRBJ1-2; 7 positions agree with TRBD1. Trimming removed 5 bases from V and 4 bases from J; junction bases left unmatched: 10. This CDR3 region has 15 residues. The germline gives CDR1 MDHEN, CDR2 SYDVKM. CDR3 nucleotide sequence: TGTGCCAGCAGTCCACATACGACAGGGAGCTATGGCTACACCTTC. It codes for CASSPHTTGSYGYTF.

The V gene is TRBV19, the J gene TRBJ1-1; possibly TRBD1 for D (5 bases). Germline V gene lookup returns CDR1 LNHDA and CDR2 SQIVND (reference sequence). V was trimmed by 2 bases and J by 1 base, leaving 11 bases between them. The CDR3 is 15 residues long. The CDR3 sequence: CASSIITGRNTEAFF. The CDR3 nucleotides read TGTGCCAGTAGTATAATAACAGGCCGGAACACTGAAGCTTTCTTT.

The V and J genes are TRBV5-4 and TRBJ1-2, with 7 bases matching TRBD1. Germline CDR1 reads SGHNT; CDR2 reads YYREEE (reference sequence). This CDR3 comprises 14 residues. After removal of 4 bases from V and 8 bases from J, the junction contained 11 bases not matched to a gene. CDR3 nucleotide sequence: TGTGCCAGCAGCCCCGACAGGGAAGCTGGAGGCTACACCTTC. This codes for CASSPDREAGGYTF.

The J gene is TRBJ2-5, the V gene TRBV14; D is perhaps TRBD2 (6 bases). Trimming stripped 2 bases from V and 2 bases from J, with 12 bases between. The CDR3 length is 15 residues. The V gene's germline CDR1 is SGHDN and CDR2 FVKESK. Here the CDR3 DNA reads TGTGCCAGCAGCCAATTGGGCGGGACTCAAGAGACCCAGTACTTC. Translating it yields CASSQLGGTQETQYF.

The rearrangement uses TRBV29-1 and TRBJ2-7, with a tentative D call TRBD2 (6 bases). V was trimmed by 7 bases and J by 5 bases, leaving 21 bases between them. The CDR3 extends over 14 amino acids. The germline gives CDR1 SQVTM, CDR2 ANQGSEA. CDR3 DNA sequence: TGCAGCGCACGGACGCGGGGTGGAGGGAACGAGCAGTACTTC. It encodes CSARTRGGGNEQYF.